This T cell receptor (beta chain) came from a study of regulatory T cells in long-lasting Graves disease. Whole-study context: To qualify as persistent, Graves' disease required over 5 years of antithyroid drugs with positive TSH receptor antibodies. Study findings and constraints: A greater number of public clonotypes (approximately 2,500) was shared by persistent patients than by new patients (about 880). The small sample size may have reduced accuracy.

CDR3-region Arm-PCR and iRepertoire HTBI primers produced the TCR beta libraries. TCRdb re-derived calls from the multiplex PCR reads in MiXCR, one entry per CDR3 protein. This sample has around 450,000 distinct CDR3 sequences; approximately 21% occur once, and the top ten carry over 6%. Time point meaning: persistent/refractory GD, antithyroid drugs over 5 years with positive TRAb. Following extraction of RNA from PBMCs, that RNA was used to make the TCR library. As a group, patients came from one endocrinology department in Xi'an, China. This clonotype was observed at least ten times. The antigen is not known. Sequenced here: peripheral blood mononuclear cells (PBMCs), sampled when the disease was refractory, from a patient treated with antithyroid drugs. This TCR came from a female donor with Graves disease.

CDR3 coding DNA: TGTGCCAGCAGCCCTGGACAGGGGGGAACTAATGAAAAACTGTTTTTT. Its protein is CASSPGQGGTNEKLFF. The chain has TRBV7-9 and TRBJ1-4; 10 bases are shared with TRBD1. The CDR3 covers 16 residues. The V gene end was trimmed by 5 bases and the J gene end by 1 base; junction bases not matched to a gene: 4. Germline V CDR1 and CDR2: SEHNR, FQNEAQ (reference sequence). Full variable domain (rest looked up from reference TRBV7-9 and TRBJ1-4): DTGVSQNPRHKITKRGQNVTFRCDPISEHNRLYWYRQTLGQGPEFLTYFQNEAQLEKSRLLSDRFSAERPKGSFSTLEIQRTEQGDSAMYLCASSPGQGGTNEKLFFGSGTQLSVL.